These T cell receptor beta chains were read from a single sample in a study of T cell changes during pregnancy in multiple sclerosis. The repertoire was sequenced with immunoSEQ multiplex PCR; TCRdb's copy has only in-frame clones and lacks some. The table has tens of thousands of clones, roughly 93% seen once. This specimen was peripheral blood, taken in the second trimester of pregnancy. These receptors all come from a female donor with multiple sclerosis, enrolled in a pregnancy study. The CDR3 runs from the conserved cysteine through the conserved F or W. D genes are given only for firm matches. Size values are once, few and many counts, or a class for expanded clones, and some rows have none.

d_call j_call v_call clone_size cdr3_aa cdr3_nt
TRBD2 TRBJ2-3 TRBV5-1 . CASRERGTDTQFF TGCGCCAGCAGGGAGCGGGGCACAGATACGCAGTTTTTT
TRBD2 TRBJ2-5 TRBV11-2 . CASSSLLAGLQETQYF TGTGCCAGCAGCTCCCTCCTAGCGGGGTTACAAGAGACCCAGTACTTC
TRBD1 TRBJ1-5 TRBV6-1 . CASSESRGVGQPQHF TGTGCCAGCAGTGAATCCAGGGGGGTCGGACAGCCCCAGCATTTT
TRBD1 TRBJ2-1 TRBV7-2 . CASSPRQGWYNEQFF TGTGCCAGCAGCCCCCGACAGGGTTGGTACAATGAGCAGTTCTTC
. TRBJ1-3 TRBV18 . CASSPLADFSGNTIYF TGTGCCAGCTCACCACTTGCAGATTTCTCTGGAAACACCATATATTTT
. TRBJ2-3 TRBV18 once CASSPGRVFSSSTDTQYF TGTGCCAGCTCACCTGGTCGGGTTTTTTCCTCTAGCACAGATACGCAGTATTTT
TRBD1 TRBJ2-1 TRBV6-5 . CASSFLGTGGNNEQFF TGTGCCAGCAGTTTTTTGGGGACAGGGGGCAACAATGAGCAGTTCTTC
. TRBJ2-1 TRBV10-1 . CASSELLAKNEQFF TGCGCCAGCAGTGAGTTGCTAGCGAAAAATGAGCAGTTCTTC
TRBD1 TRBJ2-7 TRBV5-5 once CASSLLDRGSYEQYF TGTGCCAGCAGCTTGCTCGACAGGGGGAGCTACGAGCAGTACTTC
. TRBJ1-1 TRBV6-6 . CASSYPDSEAFF TGTGCCAGCAGTTACCCGGACAGTGAAGCTTTCTTT
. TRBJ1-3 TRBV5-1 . CASSFVGGRDSGNTIYF TGCGCCAGCAGCTTTGTAGGGGGAAGAGACTCTGGAAACACCATATATTTT
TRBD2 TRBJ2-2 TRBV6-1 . CASLAGGKNTGELFF TGTGCCAGCCTAGCGGGGGGCAAGAACACCGGGGAGCTGTTTTTT
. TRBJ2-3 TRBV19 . CASSIGQSTDTQYF TGTGCCAGTAGTATAGGACAAAGCACAGATACGCAGTATTTT
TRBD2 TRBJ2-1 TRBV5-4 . CASSWGLVDPYNEQFF TGTGCCAGCAGCTGGGGACTAGTAGATCCCTACAATGAGCAGTTCTTC
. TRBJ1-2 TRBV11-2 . CATSDRWRGYTF TGTGCCACCTCAGACAGATGGCGCGGCTACACCTTC
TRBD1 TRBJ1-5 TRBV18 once CASSADRGGNQPQHF TGTGCCAGCTCGGCCGACAGGGGTGGCAATCAGCCCCAGCATTTT
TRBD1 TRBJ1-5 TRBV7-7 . CASSPSSGNRAGGVLSNQPQHF TGTGCCAGCAGCCCAAGCTCTGGTAACCGGGCAGGGGGCGTACTGAGCAATCAGCCCCAGCATTTT
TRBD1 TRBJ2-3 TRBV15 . CATSRAQNRGDTQYF TGTGCCACCAGCAGGGCACAAAACAGGGGAGATACGCAGTATTTT
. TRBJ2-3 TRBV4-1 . CASSREYTTHTDTQYF TGCGCCAGCAGCCGGGAGTATACCACACACACAGATACGCAGTATTTT
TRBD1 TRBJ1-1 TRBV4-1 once CASSQDLGQYEAFF TGCGCCAGCAGCCAAGACTTGGGACAGTATGAAGCTTTCTTT
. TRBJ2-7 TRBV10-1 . CASSHRQQVQYF TGCGCCAGCAGCCACAGACAGCAGGTGCAGTACTTC
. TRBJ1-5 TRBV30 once CAWSRGSSLRSNQPQHF TGTGCCTGGAGCCGGGGGTCGAGCCTAAGGAGCAATCAGCCCCAGCATTTT
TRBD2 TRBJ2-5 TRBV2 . CASSDLRGASRETQYF TGTGCCAGCAGTGATCTGCGGGGGGCCTCCAGGGAGACCCAGTACTTC
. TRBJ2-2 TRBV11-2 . CASSLGRQVNTGELFF TGTGCCAGCAGCTTAGGACGACAGGTTAACACCGGGGAGCTGTTTTTT
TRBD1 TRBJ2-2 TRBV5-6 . CASSFDRVFGELFF TGTGCCAGCAGCTTTGACAGGGTGTTCGGGGAGCTGTTTTTT
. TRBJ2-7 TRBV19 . CASSMSRVTSYEQYF TGTGCCAGTAGTATGTCCAGGGTTACTTCCTACGAGCAGTACTTC
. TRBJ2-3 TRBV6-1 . CASSALENIDTQYF TGTGCCAGCAGTGCACTAGAAAACATTGATACGCAGTATTTT
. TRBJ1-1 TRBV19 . CASSERTGQYPEAFF TGTGCCAGTAGTGAACGTACGGGACAATACCCTGAAGCTTTCTTT
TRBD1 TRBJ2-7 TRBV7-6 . CASSLRGQIEGEQYF TGTGCCAGCAGCTTAAGGGGGCAGATCGAGGGGGAGCAGTACTTC
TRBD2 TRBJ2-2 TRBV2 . CASTERAGVRTGELFF TGTGCCAGCACTGAGCGAGCGGGAGTTCGGACCGGGGAGCTGTTTTTT
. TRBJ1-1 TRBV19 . CASSMGKNTEAFF TGTGCCAGTAGTATGGGCAAGAACACTGAAGCTTTCTTT
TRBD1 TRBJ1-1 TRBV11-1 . CASSQIMDRNMFTEAFF TGTGCCAGCAGCCAAATCATGGACAGGAACATGTTCACTGAAGCTTTCTTT
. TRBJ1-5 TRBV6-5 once CASSYREGPQHF TGTGCCAGCAGTTACCGCGAGGGGCCCCAGCATTTT
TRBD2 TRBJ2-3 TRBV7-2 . CASSLASGLHTDTQYF TGTGCCAGCAGCTTAGCTTCGGGACTACACACAGATACGCAGTATTTT
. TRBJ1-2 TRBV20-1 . CSANKQYGYTF TGCAGTGCTAATAAACAGTATGGCTACACCTTC
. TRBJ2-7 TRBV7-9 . CASSSILGEQYF TGTGCCAGCAGCTCCATACTCGGCGAGCAGTACTTC
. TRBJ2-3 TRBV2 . CASSEAPGTQYF TGTGCCAGCAGTGAAGCGCCGGGTACGCAGTATTTT